This TCR beta chain was captured in a study of early T cells in non-severe SARS-CoV-2 infection. For the study at large: Investigators sequenced bulk RNA drawn from unsorted whole blood, and chains remained unpaired. Study-wide results and limits: VDJdb matches were skewed toward anti-spike CD8 T cell responses.

This clonotype occurred many times. What it binds is not known. Germline CDR1 DFQATT, CDR2 SNEGSKA (reference sequence). J gave up 5 bases and V 3 bases, and 13 bases lay outside the gene matches. The CDR3 sequence is 16 residues long. Unique molecular identifiers were attached to individual cDNA molecules. MiXCR, applied by TCRdb to the 5' RACE reads, yields one record per CDR3 protein. The sample yields tens of thousands of distinct CDR3 sequences, 3.5% to 5.5% seen once. This receptor was taken from an adult who was a healthcare worker with PCR-confirmed SARS-CoV-2 infection or an uninfected control (not recorded which). The chain uses TRBV20-1 and TRBJ2-3; TRBD2 aligns across 8 bases. Sequencing was performed on whole blood, taken at baseline. The chain's CDR3 is CSARGKGSGARDTQYF. Here the CDR3 DNA reads TGCAGTGCTAGGGGGAAGGGTAGCGGGGCAAGAGATACGCAGTATTTT.